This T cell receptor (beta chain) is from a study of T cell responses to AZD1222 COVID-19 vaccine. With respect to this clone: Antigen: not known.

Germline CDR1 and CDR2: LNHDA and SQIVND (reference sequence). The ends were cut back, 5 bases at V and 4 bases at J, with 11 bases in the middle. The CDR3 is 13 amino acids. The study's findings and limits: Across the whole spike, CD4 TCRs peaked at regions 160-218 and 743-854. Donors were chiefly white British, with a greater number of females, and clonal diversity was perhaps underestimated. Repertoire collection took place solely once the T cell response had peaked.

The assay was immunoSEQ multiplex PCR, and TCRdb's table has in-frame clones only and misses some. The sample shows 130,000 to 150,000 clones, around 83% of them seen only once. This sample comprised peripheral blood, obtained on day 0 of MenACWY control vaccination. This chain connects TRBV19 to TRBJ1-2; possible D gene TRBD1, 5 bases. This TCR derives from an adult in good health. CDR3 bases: TGTGCCAGTAGTCCCGGGACCCCCTATGGCTACACCTTC. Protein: CASSPGTPYGYTF.